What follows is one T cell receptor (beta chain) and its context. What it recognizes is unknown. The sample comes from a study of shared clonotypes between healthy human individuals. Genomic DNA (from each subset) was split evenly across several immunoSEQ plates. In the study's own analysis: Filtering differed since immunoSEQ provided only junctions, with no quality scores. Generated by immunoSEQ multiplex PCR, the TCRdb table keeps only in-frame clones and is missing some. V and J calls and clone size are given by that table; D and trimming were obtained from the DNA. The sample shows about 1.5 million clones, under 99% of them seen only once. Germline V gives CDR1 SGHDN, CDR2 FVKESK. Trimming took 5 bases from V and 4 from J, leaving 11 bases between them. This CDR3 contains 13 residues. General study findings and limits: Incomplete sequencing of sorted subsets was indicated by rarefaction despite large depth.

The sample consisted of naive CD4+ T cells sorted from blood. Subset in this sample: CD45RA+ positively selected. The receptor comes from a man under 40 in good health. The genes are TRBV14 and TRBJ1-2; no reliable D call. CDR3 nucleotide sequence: TGTGCCAGCAGCAAGACCTGGATCTATGGCTACACCTTC. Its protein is CASSKTWIYGYTF.